The 19 T cell receptor beta chains below were found in one sample sequenced in a study of blood T cell repertoires in COVID-19. The table came from immunoSEQ multiplex PCR; TCRdb's copy has only in-frame clones and leaves some out. The table includes roughly 330,000 clones, about 89% detected once. The specimen sequenced was PBMCs or T cells enriched from blood (not recorded which). The receptor source for this set is a woman aged 25 to 39 who had recovered from COVID-19.

V is TRBV6-5 and J is TRBJ1-1; no clear D gene. Germline V gene sequence: CDR1 MNHEY, CDR2 SVGAGI. This CDR3 has 15 residues. Trimming shortened V by 2 bases and J by 1 base, and 11 bases separated the two germline ends. CDR3 nucleotides: TGTGCCAGCAGTTACGGAGGAGAGGGGAACACTGAAGCTTTCTTT. It yields the protein CASSYGGEGNTEAFF.

This clone was detected once. V usage is TRBV7-9 and J usage is TRBJ2-5; D might be TRBD1 (6 bases). The germline V and J ends were trimmed by 5 bases and 1 base, with 8 bases remaining between them. This CDR3 has 13 amino acids. Germline assignment: CDR1 SEHNR and CDR2 FQNEAQ (reference sequence). CDR3 nucleotides: TGTGCCAGCAGCGGGACAACCCAAGAGACCCAGTACTTC. It encodes CASSGTTQETQYF.

The J gene is TRBJ2-3, the V gene TRBV7-9; D might be TRBD1 (6 bases). The CDR3 is 14 amino acids. The V end was cut by 5 bases, the J end by 5 bases, with 14 bases between. CDR1 SEHNR and CDR2 FQNEAQ come from the germline V gene (reference sequence). The CDR3 is CASSPGELGDTQYF. CDR3 sequence (DNA): TGTGCCAGCAGCCCAGGGGAGCTGGGAGATACGCAGTATTTT.

DNA for the CDR3: TGCGCCAGCAGCTTGTGGGCCCTCCCATCGGATACGCAGTATTTT. Protein: CASSLWALPSDTQYF. This rearrangement joins TRBV5-1 to TRBJ2-3, with D uncertain. V gave up 1 base and J gave up 6 bases, with 15 bases separating them. Germline loops: CDR1 SGHRS, CDR2 YFSETQ. The CDR3 extends over 15 amino acids.

The chain employs TRBV3-1 (or the pseudogene TRBV3-2) and TRBJ2-7, with D unclear. The V and J ends lost 0 bases and 7 bases respectively, with 7 bases between them. This CDR3 is built from 12 residues. Germline V CDR1 and CDR2: LGHDT, YNNKEL (reference sequence). The CDR3 DNA reads TGTGCCAGCAGCCAAGAGTTTGAGGAGCAGTACTTC. Its translation is CASSQEFEEQYF.

CDR3 nucleotides: TGTGCCAGCAGCTTAGAACGATCGGCAGGGGATGGCTACACCTTC. Translated: CASSLERSAGDGYTF. V gene TRBV7-9 combines with J gene TRBJ1-2, with D possibly matching TRBD1 (6 bases). V was shortened by 1 base and J by 6 bases, with 15 bases between the two germline ends. CDR1 SEHNR and CDR2 FQNEAQ come from the germline V gene (reference sequence). The CDR3 length is 15 residues. The whole variable domain, remainder taken from reference TRBV7-9 and TRBJ1-2, is DTGVSQNPRHKITKRGQNVTFRCDPISEHNRLYWYRQTLGQGPEFLTYFQNEAQLEKSRLLSDRFSAERPKGSFSTLEIQRTEQGDSAMYLCASSLERSAGDGYTFGSGTRLTVV.

The gene calls are TRBV3-1 (or the pseudogene TRBV3-2) and TRBJ1-1; 9 bases fit TRBD1. CDR1 and CDR2 (germline): LGHDT, YNNKEL (reference sequence). The CDR3 runs to 12 residues. The junction had 1 base not matched to a gene; V was cut back by 1 base and J by 10 bases. CDR3 DNA sequence: TGTGCCAGCAGCCAAGCGACAGGGGGAGCTTTCTTT. Protein sequence: CASSQATGGAFF.

V is TRBV6-5 and J is TRBJ1-2, with D possibly matching TRBD1 (6 bases). Deletions cut 6 bases from V and 2 bases from J, with 16 bases between. The V gene's germline CDR1 is MNHEY and CDR2 SVGAGI. This CDR3 has 15 amino acids. The CDR3 reads CASSRRQVTNYGYTF. The CDR3 bases are TGTGCCAGCAGCCGTCGACAGGTGACGAACTATGGCTACACCTTC.

The chain has TRBV7-9 and TRBJ1-4; no definite D call. CDR1 is SEHNR and CDR2 is FQNEAQ in the germline V gene (reference sequence). CDR3 size: 15 residues. The ends were cut back, 7 bases at V and 8 bases at J, with 20 bases in the middle. The CDR3 nucleotides are TGTGCCAGCACCCTCCCCGGTTTATCGGGGGAAAAACTGTTTTTT. Its translation is CASTLPGLSGEKLFF.

This chain links TRBV7-9 with TRBJ2-6, with D unclear. The CDR3 loop spans 15 amino acids. Looked up from germline, CDR1 is SEHNR and CDR2 is FQNEAQ (reference sequence). Trimming shortened V by 5 bases and J by 1 base, and 9 bases separated the two germline ends. CDR3 residues: CASSVTYSGANVLTF. The CDR3 DNA reads TGTGCCAGCAGCGTAACATATTCTGGGGCCAACGTCCTGACTTTC. Filled out from reference TRBV7-9 and TRBJ2-6, the complete variable domain reads DTGVSQNPRHKITKRGQNVTFRCDPISEHNRLYWYRQTLGQGPEFLTYFQNEAQLEKSRLLSDRFSAERPKGSFSTLEIQRTEQGDSAMYLCASSVTYSGANVLTFGAGSRLTVL.

This clone was seen only once. The chain links TRBV11-3 to TRBJ2-7; 9 positions agree with TRBD2. With 2 bases clipped from V and 4 bases from J, the junction kept 3 bases outside the gene matches. The CDR3 totals 14 residues. Per germline, CDR1 SGHNT and CDR2 YENEEA. The CDR3 region has the DNA TGTGCCAGCAGCTTACGTAGCGGGGGTTACGAGCAGTACTTC. It codes for CASSLRSGGYEQYF.

V is TRBV10-3 and J is TRBJ2-1; 10 nucleotides line up with TRBD2. Losses at the gene ends were 2 bases for V and 0 bases for J; bases not matched to a gene: 4. The CDR3 runs to 17 residues. Germline V gene lookup returns CDR1 ENHRY and CDR2 SYGVKD. The CDR3 spells CAISERSGGSSYNEQFF. The CDR3 bases are TGTGCCATCAGTGAGCGTAGCGGGGGGAGCTCCTACAATGAGCAGTTCTTC.

This clone was recorded once. CDR3 protein: CASSREAGGQETQYF. The CDR3 coding sequence is TGTGCCAGCAGCCGAGAGGCGGGGGGGCAAGAGACCCAGTACTTC. The chain links TRBV13 to TRBJ2-5; 9 bases fit TRBD2. Germline V gene data show CDR1 as PRHDT and CDR2 as FYEKMQ (reference sequence). This CDR3 comprises 15 residues. V was pared by 5 bases and J by 2 bases, with 6 bases of the junction left unmatched.

The rearrangement joins TRBV19 to TRBJ1-5, with 7 bases identical to TRBD1. Germline V gene lookup returns CDR1 LNHDA and CDR2 SQIVND (reference sequence). CDR3 size: 17 residues. The ends lost 1 base at V and 0 bases at J; junction bases unmatched: 6. CDR3 amino acids: CASSIGPRGDSNQPQHF. The CDR3 DNA reads TGTGCCAGTAGTATAGGGCCCAGGGGGGATAGCAATCAGCCCCAGCATTTT.

This clone was counted once. The J gene is TRBJ1-4, the V gene TRBV27; 9 bases match TRBD1. The CDR3 has 15 residues. CDR1 MNHEY and CDR2 SMNVEV come from the germline V gene (reference sequence). Trimming removed 2 bases from V and 6 bases from J; junction bases left unmatched: 4. DNA of the CDR3: TGTGCCAGCAGTTTAGGGCGACAGGGGGATGAAAAACTGTTTTTT. Translated: CASSLGRQGDEKLFF.

The chain links TRBV4-1 to TRBJ2-7, with no clear D. Germline V lookup: CDR1 MGHRA, CDR2 YSYEKL. V shed 4 bases and J shed 9 bases, with 16 bases lying between them. The CDR3 totals 13 residues. As DNA, the CDR3 is TGCGCCAGCAGCCCCGACATCGTCCTTGGGCAGTACTTC. Its protein is CASSPDIVLGQYF.

This clone was found a few times. The rearrangement joins TRBV5-1 to TRBJ1-3; no clear D gene. Trimming removed 0 bases at V and 0 bases at J, with 7 bases between. CDR1 is SGHRS, CDR2 YFSETQ, per germline. This CDR3 spans 15 amino acids. CDR3 protein: CASSLELGSGNTIYF. The DNA of the CDR3 is TGCGCCAGCAGCTTGGAACTCGGCTCTGGAAACACCATATATTTT.

As to this clone: The same CDR3 is also encoded by other DNA sequences in this sample. This chain uses TRBV7-9 with TRBJ1-2; 7 bases match TRBD1. Germline values: CDR1 SEHNR, CDR2 FQNEAQ (reference sequence). The CDR3 loop spans 13 amino acids. The V and J ends lost 1 base and 5 bases, in that order; junction bases with no gene match: 1. The CDR3 sequence is CASSLETGYGYTF. DNA of the CDR3: TGTGCCAGCAGCTTAGAGACAGGGTATGGCTACACCTTC.

The chain recombines TRBV4-1 with TRBJ2-7; TRBD1 matches at 9 bases. CDR1 and CDR2 (germline): MGHRA, YSYEKL. V dropped 4 bases and J dropped 0; count of bases not matched to a gene: 7. The CDR3 is 16 residues long. The CDR3 DNA is TGCGCCAGCAGCCCCGGGGGACAGGGCCCCTCCTACGAGCAGTACTTC. This encodes CASSPGGQGPSYEQYF.